One sample yielded the 17 T cell receptor beta chains listed below, sequenced in a study of blood T cell repertoires in COVID-19. Profiled with immunoSEQ multiplex PCR; TCRdb holds only in-frame clones, not every one. Of 200,000 to 250,000 clones in the sample, approximately 90% are singletons; the top ten hold roughly 2%. The sample was peripheral blood. These TCRs come from a woman aged 40 to 50 who had recovered from COVID-19.

V is TRBV7-2 and J is TRBJ2-5; 12 nucleotides match TRBD2. The CDR3 contains 16 residues. The germline CDR1 and CDR2 sequences are SGHTA and FQGNSA. V shed 4 bases, J shed 4 bases, and the junction held 7 bases outside the gene matches. CDR3 DNA: TGTGCCAGCAGCTCAATACTAGCGGGGGGCCGAGAGACCCAGTACTTC. Amino acid sequence: CASSSILAGGRETQYF.

The chain uses TRBV6-5 and TRBJ2-7, with TRBD1 as a possible D gene (7 bases). This CDR3 is built from 15 residues. Germline loops: CDR1 MNHEY, CDR2 SVGAGI. Trimming stripped 6 bases from V and 4 bases from J, with 19 bases between. The CDR3 here is CASREGPGQFYEQYF. CDR3 in DNA: TGTGCCAGCAGGGAGGGACCGGGACAGTTTTACGAGCAGTACTTC.

This rearrangement joins TRBV4-3 to TRBJ2-7, with a weak D call TRBD1 (6 bases). Germline V gene lookup returns CDR1 LGHNA and CDR2 YSLEER. The CDR3 length is 13 residues. The germline V and J ends were trimmed by 0 bases and 4 bases, with 7 bases remaining between them. The CDR3 nucleotides are TGCGCCAGCAGCCAAGAACAGGGTTACGAGCAGTACTTC. This gives the protein CASSQEQGYEQYF.

The chain carries TRBV4-2 and TRBJ1-6, with 9 positions matching TRBD1. Trimming removed 6 bases from V and 2 bases from J; junction bases left unmatched: 5. CDR1 and CDR2 from the germline V gene are LGHNA and YNFKEQ. The CDR3 spans 16 residues. The CDR3 DNA sequence: TGTGCCAGCAGTTCCGGGACAGGGACCTATAATTCACCCCTCCACTTT. Translating it yields CASSSGTGTYNSPLHF.

This rearrangement joins TRBV9 to TRBJ2-3; D perhaps matches TRBD2 (6 bases). Germline V gene sequence: CDR1 SGDLS, CDR2 YYNGEE. The CDR3 sequence is 16 residues long. The V gene lost 0 bases and the J gene lost 0 bases, with 11 bases spanning the gap. Here the CDR3 reads CASSVVAGSSTDTQYF. DNA for the CDR3: TGTGCCAGCAGCGTAGTTGCGGGGTCTAGCACAGATACGCAGTATTTT.

J is TRBJ2-7 and V is TRBV28; D is unresolved. The CDR3 spans 13 residues. V was cut by 3 bases and J by 2 bases, with 8 bases left in between. Germline V gene sequence: CDR1 MDHEN, CDR2 SYDVKM. The CDR3 here is CASSLGPTYEQYF. The CDR3 coding sequence is TGTGCCAGCAGTTTGGGCCCCACCTACGAGCAGTACTTC.

The rearrangement uses TRBV4-2 and TRBJ1-2, with 8 nucleotides matching TRBD1. Germline lookup yields CDR1 LGHNA and CDR2 YNFKEQ. V lost 3 bases, J lost 7 bases, and 7 bases stayed unmatched. The CDR3 runs to 14 residues. The CDR3 is CASSQAGQGRGYTF. CDR3 DNA: TGTGCCAGCAGCCAGGCAGGACAGGGTCGTGGCTACACCTTC.

This clone has just a few counts. The genes are TRBV7-2 and TRBJ2-7, with 15 bases identical to TRBD2. This CDR3 spans 17 amino acids. With 1 base clipped from V and 7 bases from J, the junction kept 8 bases outside the gene matches. CDR1 and CDR2 from the germline V gene are SGHTA and FQGNSA. This CDR3 is CASSLERRGLAGGEQYF. Written as DNA, the CDR3 is TGTGCCAGCAGCTTAGAGCGTAGGGGACTAGCGGGGGGAGAGCAGTACTTC.

The chain combines TRBV5-4 with TRBJ1-1; weak D call: TRBD1 (5 bases). In germline, CDR1 is SGHNT, CDR2 YYREEE (reference sequence). V was shortened by 2 bases and J by 1 base, with 12 bases between the two germline ends. The CDR3 contains 15 residues. CDR3 DNA sequence: TGTGCCAGCAGCTTTCAGGGTCAGAGGAACACTGAAGCTTTCTTT. Translated, it gives CASSFQGQRNTEAFF. The full variable domain, rest sourced from reference TRBV5-4 and TRBJ1-1, is ETGVTQSPTHLIKTRGQQVTLRCSSQSGHNTVSWYQQALGQGPQFIFQYYREEENGRGNFPPRFSGLQFPNYSSELNVNALELDDSALYLCASSFQGQRNTEAFFGQGTRLTVV.

The gene calls are TRBV7-2 and TRBJ2-3, with 7 bases that match TRBD2. Germline V gene data show CDR1 as SGHTA and CDR2 as FQGNSA. The ends lost 7 bases at V and 2 bases at J; junction bases unmatched: 3. This CDR3 comprises 13 residues. CDR3 sequence: CASTGGSTDTQYF. In DNA form, the CDR3 reads TGTGCCAGCACCGGGGGGTCCACAGATACGCAGTATTTT.

J is TRBJ1-1 and V is TRBV10-3, with 8 bases matching TRBD1. V gave up 5 bases and J gave up 1 base; unmatched junction bases: 3. The CDR3 extends over 14 amino acids. The germline gives CDR1 ENHRY, CDR2 SYGVKD. The CDR3 loop reads CAISYTGGNTEAFF. DNA of the CDR3: TGTGCCATCAGTTATACAGGGGGGAACACTGAAGCTTTCTTT.

The chain joins TRBV9 to TRBJ2-2; 8 nucleotides match TRBD2. Germline CDR1 reads SGDLS; CDR2 reads YYNGEE. V lost 0 bases and J lost 4; bases outside the gene matches: 5. The CDR3 spans 16 residues. The CDR3 coding sequence is TGTGCCAGCAGCGTAGAACAGAGCGGGGGCACCGGGGAGCTGTTTTTT. Amino acid sequence: CASSVEQSGGTGELFF.

The chain has TRBV7-2 and TRBJ2-1; 9 bases match TRBD1. Trimming took 6 bases from V and 10 from J; bases not matched to a gene: 13. CDR1 and CDR2 (germline): SGHTA, FQGNSA. CDR3 length: 15 amino acids. As DNA, the CDR3 is TGTGCCAGCAGTTTACAGGGGGCGCCGATGTGGGAGCAGTTCTTC. This gives the protein CASSLQGAPMWEQFF. Based on the CDR3 plus reference TRBV7-2 and TRBJ2-1, the full variable domain is GAGVSQSPSNKVTEKGKDVELRCDPISGHTALYWYRQSLGQGLEFLIYFQGNSAPDKSGLPSDRFSAERTGGSVSTLTIQRTQQEDSAVYLCASSLQGAPMWEQFFGPGTRLTVL.

This chain joins TRBV28 and TRBJ1-5, with 9 bases identical to TRBD1. The CDR3 is made up of 15 amino acids. Trimming removed 0 bases from V and 4 bases from J; junction bases left unmatched: 1. Germline values: CDR1 MDHEN, CDR2 SYDVKM. CDR3 DNA: TGTGCCAGCAGTTTATGGGGACAGGGAAATCAGCCCCAGCATTTT. This codes for CASSLWGQGNQPQHF.

The chain carries TRBV5-6 and TRBJ1-4, with 8 bases lining up with TRBD1. Germline V gene sequence: CDR1 SGHDT, CDR2 YYEEEE. V lost 1 base, J lost 5 bases, and 4 bases stayed unmatched. The CDR3 is 15 residues long. CDR3 amino acids: CASSLPGQANEKLFF. Here the CDR3 DNA reads TGTGCCAGCAGCTTGCCGGGACAGGCGAATGAAAAACTGTTTTTT.

The CDR3 coding sequence is TGTGCCAGCAGCGCTCGGGGTATTGAAGCTTTCTTT. It codes for CASSARGIEAFF. The chain employs TRBV7-9 and TRBJ1-1; D gene unclear. The CDR3 is made up of 12 amino acids. Trimming took 5 bases from V and 7 from J, leaving 11 bases between them. The germline V gene encodes CDR1 SEHNR and CDR2 FQNEAQ (reference sequence). Variable domain in full (rest from reference TRBV7-9 and TRBJ1-1): DTGVSQNPRHKITKRGQNVTFRCDPISEHNRLYWYRQTLGQGPEFLTYFQNEAQLEKSRLLSDRFSAERPKGSFSTLEIQRTEQGDSAMYLCASSARGIEAFFGQGTRLTVV.

The rearrangement links TRBV5-1 to TRBJ2-1, with D tentatively TRBD1 (6 bases). CDR3 length: 15 amino acids. Germline CDR1 SGHRS, CDR2 YFSETQ. Trimming stripped 4 bases from V and 8 bases from J, with 19 bases between. Here the CDR3 reads CASSQGTISVDEQFF. DNA for the CDR3: TGCGCCAGCAGCCAGGGGACCATATCTGTGGATGAGCAGTTCTTC.